This entry lists 8 T cell receptor beta chains sequenced from one sample in a study of blood T cell repertoires in COVID-19. Assay used: immunoSEQ multiplex PCR; TCRdb lists only in-frame clones, some missing. The sample has fewer than 95,000 clones; approximately 86% are singletons. The source material was peripheral blood. These receptors all stem from a woman aged 80 or over with acute or convalescent COVID-19.

The chain links TRBV29-1 to TRBJ2-3, with 11 positions matching TRBD2. Germline values: CDR1 SQVTM, CDR2 ANQGSEA. Trimming removed 6 bases from V and 3 bases from J; junction bases left unmatched: 5. The length of the CDR3 is 14 residues. The CDR3 bases are TGCAGCGTGGAGCGACTAGCGGGAACAGATACGCAGTATTTT. Translation gives CSVERLAGTDTQYF.

The chain uses TRBV10-3 and TRBJ2-1; TRBD1 might be the D (5 bases). Per the germline V gene, CDR1 is ENHRY and CDR2 is SYGVKD. This CDR3 region has 14 residues. The V end was cut by 2 bases, the J end by 5 bases, with 10 bases between. CDR3: CAISEGTGNNEQFF. In DNA, the CDR3 is TGTGCCATCAGTGAGGGTACAGGCAACAATGAGCAGTTCTTC.

With regard to this clone: This sample includes further DNA sequences coding for the same CDR3. CDR3 in amino acids: CAWSVRGEKLFF. The DNA for the CDR3 is TGTGCCTGGAGTGTACGGGGGGAAAAACTGTTTTTT. The chain carries TRBV30 and TRBJ1-4; D perhaps matches TRBD1 (5 bases). The V end lost 0 bases, the J end lost 8 bases, and 7 bases lay between the germline ends. This CDR3 is built from 12 residues. Per germline, CDR1 GTSNPN and CDR2 SVGIG (reference sequence). The entire variable domain, with the rest obtained from reference TRBV30 and TRBJ1-4, is as follows: SQTIHQWPATLVQPVGSPLSLECTVEGTSNPNLYWYRQAAGRGLQLLFYSVGIGQISSEVPQNLSASRPQDRQFILSSKKLLLSDSGFYLCAWSVRGEKLFFGSGTQLSVL.

This clone has a handful of counts. The CDR3 protein is CASSGHNYGYTF. CDR3 in DNA: TGTGCCAGCTCGGGACATAACTATGGCTACACCTTC. The chain couples TRBV19 to TRBJ1-2; tentative D call: TRBD1 (6 bases). Germline lookup yields CDR1 LNHDA and CDR2 SQIVND (reference sequence). This CDR3 has 12 residues. V was trimmed by 9 bases and J by 1 base, leaving 9 bases between them.

The V call is TRBV2, the J call TRBJ2-1; TRBD2 matches 9 bases. The CDR3 has 14 residues. J lost 1 base, V lost 9 bases, and 4 bases had no gene match. Germline V lookup: CDR1 SNHLY, CDR2 FYNNEI. CDR3 loop: CARKTSGSYNEQFF. Here the CDR3 DNA reads TGTGCCAGAAAGACTAGCGGATCCTACAATGAGCAGTTCTTC.

This clone was counted between two and nine times. This chain links TRBV7-8 with TRBJ2-1; 10 nucleotides line up with TRBD1. Germline loops: CDR1 SGHVS, CDR2 FQNEAQ. The CDR3 has 18 amino acids. V lost 5 bases to trimming and J lost 2 bases; unmatched junction nucleotides: 12. The CDR3 DNA sequence: TGTGCCAGCAGCCTACGACATTCCGGGACAGGGGCCTACAATGAGCAGTTCTTC. It codes for CASSLRHSGTGAYNEQFF.

The chain combines TRBV7-9 with TRBJ2-7, with D possibly being TRBD1 (6 bases). The germline V and J ends were trimmed by 5 bases and 5 bases, with 16 bases remaining between them. The CDR3 is 14 amino acids. Germline-derived CDR1 and CDR2 are SEHNR and FQNEAQ (reference sequence). CDR3 in amino acids: CASSLRDTGHEQYF. The CDR3 DNA follows: TGTGCCAGCAGCCTCCGGGACACTGGACACGAGCAGTACTTC. Variable domain in full (rest from reference TRBV7-9 and TRBJ2-7): DTGVSQNPRHKITKRGQNVTFRCDPISEHNRLYWYRQTLGQGPEFLTYFQNEAQLEKSRLLSDRFSAERPKGSFSTLEIQRTEQGDSAMYLCASSLRDTGHEQYFGPGTRLTVT.

This rearrangement joins TRBV27 to TRBJ2-1; 8 nucleotides line up with TRBD1. The V segment lost 5 bases and the J segment 9 bases; nucleotides outside the gene matches: 18. The V gene's germline CDR1 is MNHEY and CDR2 SMNVEV (reference sequence). This CDR3 spans 17 amino acids. The CDR3 protein is CASSLPAPDRVLSEQFF. The DNA of the CDR3 is TGTGCCAGCAGTCTACCCGCCCCGGACAGGGTATTGAGTGAGCAGTTCTTC.